This T cell receptor beta chain derives from a study of cytomegalovirus exposure and HLA in healthy donors. For this clone: Its antigen is still unknown.

Notes on the study in general: With later analysis, a missense DCLRE1C variant became linked to TCR beta V- and J-gene trimming.

The PCR used 60 Vbeta and 13 Jbeta primers. Sequencing was performed with immunoSEQ multiplex PCR; in TCRdb, only in-frame clones are kept and a portion is missing. There are more than 55,000 clones in the sample; around 80% occur only once, and under 4% lies in the top ten. This CDR3 has 14 residues. Germline V gene sequence: CDR1 SEHNR, CDR2 FQNEAQ (reference sequence). V was pared by 5 bases and J by 6 bases, with 8 bases of the junction left unmatched. The V gene is TRBV7-9, the J gene TRBJ2-3; 7 bases match TRBD2. The clonotype was recovered from a woman aged 40-49 years in good health and CMV-seronegative. The sequencing sample was made of PBMCs. CDR3 nucleotide sequence: TGTGCCAGCAGCCCTGGACTAGTGCTTGATACGCAGTATTTT. This gives the protein CASSPGLVLDTQYF.